These 10 T cell receptor beta chains came from one sample sequenced in a study of vaccination effects on CD4 cells after COVID-19. No antigen has been assigned to these receptors. The repertoire was sequenced with immunoSEQ multiplex PCR; TCRdb's copy has only in-frame clones and lacks some. The table has about 29,000 clones, 74% seen once. Sequencing followed a ViraFEST assay step that expanded antigen-specific CD4+ T cells with viral peptide pools. Scientists isolated CD4+ T cells after a roughly ten-day culture period ended. Either the BNT162b2 or mRNA-1273 vaccine was given to participants in two doses. Source: CD4+ T cells from PBMCs cultured with HCoV-OC43 spike peptides, taken after COVID-19 vaccination. Regarding subset: HCoV-OC43 spike overlapping peptide pool stimulation. Receptor source: a human donor who received a COVID-19 vaccine.

The chain combines TRBV30 with TRBJ2-5; D possibly corresponds to TRBD2 (5 bases). V was trimmed by 7 bases and J by 5 bases, leaving 11 bases between them. CDR3 length equals 11 residues. Germline loops: CDR1 GTSNPN, CDR2 SVGIG (reference sequence). CDR3 sequence: CASSTGETQYF. CDR3 DNA: TGTGCCTCCTCTACGGGGGAGACCCAGTACTTC.

This clone appeared a few times. The chain carries TRBV11-2 and TRBJ2-7; a possible D gene is TRBD2 (6 bases). CDR1 and CDR2 (germline): SGHAT, FQNNGV. The germline V and J ends were trimmed by 10 bases and 7 bases, with 14 bases remaining between them. The CDR3 is 11 amino acids. In DNA, the CDR3 is TGTGCCACCGGACTTGGGAGGGAGCAGTACTTC. Its protein product is CATGLGREQYF.

The chain is built from TRBV5-4 and TRBJ2-5; TRBD2 agrees at 7 bases. CDR3 length equals 16 residues. Looked up from germline, CDR1 is SGHNT and CDR2 is YYREEE (reference sequence). The V gene end was trimmed by 4 bases and the J gene end by 1 base; junction bases not matched to a gene: 10. The CDR3 sequence: CASSIGPSGSQETQYF. The CDR3 DNA sequence: TGTGCCAGCAGCATTGGGCCTAGCGGAAGCCAAGAGACCCAGTACTTC.

The rearrangement links TRBV6-5 to TRBJ2-7, with a tentative D call TRBD2 (5 bases). The CDR3 contains 15 residues. V lost 6 bases and J 3 bases, leaving 18 bases between the germline ends. CDR1 is MNHEY and CDR2 is SVGAGI in the germline V gene. CDR3 DNA: TGTGCCAGCAGGATAAGGACTGCCCCCGGCTACGAGCAGTACTTC. Translating it yields CASRIRTAPGYEQYF.

V is TRBV6-5 and J is TRBJ1-2; D is possibly TRBD1 (5 bases). Deletions cut 6 bases from V and 8 bases from J, with 19 bases between. The CDR3 runs 14 residues. Germline assignment: CDR1 MNHEY and CDR2 SVGAGI. CDR3 sequence reads: CASRWDRKANGYTF. The CDR3, as DNA: TGTGCCAGCAGGTGGGACCGAAAAGCGAACGGCTACACCTTC.

This clone was seen more than once but under ten times. This chain joins TRBV4-1 and TRBJ2-4; 11 nucleotides line up with TRBD2. This CDR3 has 16 residues. Germline V gene lookup returns CDR1 MGHRA and CDR2 YSYEKL. V lost 0 bases to trimming and J lost 16 bases; unmatched junction nucleotides: 14. CDR3 sequence reads: CASSQDITVSGRAGYF. In DNA, the CDR3 is TGCGCCAGCAGCCAAGATATCACCGTTAGCGGGAGGGCAGGATACTTC.

CDR3 protein: CASSVDRGLGNSPLHF. The CDR3 DNA sequence: TGTGCCAGCAGTGTCGACCGGGGATTAGGTAATTCACCCCTCCACTTT. The chain employs TRBV25-1 and TRBJ1-6; no reliable D call. Trimming took off 4 bases at V and 6 bases at J, with 16 bases between the two ends. CDR1 is MGHDK and CDR2 is SYGVNS in the germline V gene. This CDR3 is 16 amino acids long.

The gene calls are TRBV10-3 and TRBJ1-2; no reliable D call. Per the germline V gene, CDR1 is ENHRY and CDR2 is SYGVKD. The CDR3 length is 15 residues. Trimming removed 0 bases from V and 4 bases from J, with 12 bases in between. The CDR3 region has the DNA TGTGCCATCAGTGAGTCCGAGACCGTTACCTATGGCTACACCTTC. This gives the protein CAISESETVTYGYTF.

This chain uses TRBV19 with TRBJ2-3, with D possibly TRBD2 on 5 matching bases. Trimming pared 3 bases from V and 3 bases from J, leaving 10 bases between. The germline V gene encodes CDR1 LNHDA and CDR2 SQIVND (reference sequence). The CDR3 contains 14 residues. DNA of the CDR3: TGTGCCAGTAGTATTCCGGGGAGTACAGATACGCAGTATTTT. Amino acids: CASSIPGSTDTQYF. Looking up the rest from reference TRBV19 and TRBJ2-3 gives the full variable domain: DGGITQSPKYLFRKEGQNVTLSCEQNLNHDAMYWYRQDPGQGLRLIYYSQIVNDFQKGDIAEGYSVSREKKESFPLTVTSAQKNPTAFYLCASSIPGSTDTQYFGPGTRLTVL.

The chain employs TRBV2 and TRBJ1-5, with TRBD1 matching 9 bases. The junction had 6 bases not matched to a gene; V was cut back by 6 bases and J by 6 bases. The germline V gene encodes CDR1 SNHLY and CDR2 FYNNEI. The CDR3 spans 14 residues. This CDR3 is CASRDRGWGQPQHF. The CDR3 nucleotides are TGTGCCAGCAGGGACAGGGGTTGGGGTCAGCCCCAGCATTTT.